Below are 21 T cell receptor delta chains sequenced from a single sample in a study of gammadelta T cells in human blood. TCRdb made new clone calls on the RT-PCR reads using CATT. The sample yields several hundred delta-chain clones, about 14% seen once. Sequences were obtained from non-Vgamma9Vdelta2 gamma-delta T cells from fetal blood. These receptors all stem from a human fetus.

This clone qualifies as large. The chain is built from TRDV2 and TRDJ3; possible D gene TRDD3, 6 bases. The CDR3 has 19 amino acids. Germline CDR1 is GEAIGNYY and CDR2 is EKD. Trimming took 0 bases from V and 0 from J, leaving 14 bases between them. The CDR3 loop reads CACDTDGGFASWDTRQMFF. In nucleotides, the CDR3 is TGTGCCTGTGACACCGATGGGGGTTTTGCCTCCTGGGACACCCGACAGATGTTTTTC.

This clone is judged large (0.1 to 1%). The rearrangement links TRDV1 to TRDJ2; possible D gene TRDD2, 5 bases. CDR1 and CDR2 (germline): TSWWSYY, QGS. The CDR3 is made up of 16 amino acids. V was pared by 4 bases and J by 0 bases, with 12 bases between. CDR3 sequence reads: CALGASILALTAQLFF. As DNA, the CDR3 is TGTGCTCTTGGGGCCTCGATCCTAGCTTTGACAGCACAACTCTTCTTT.

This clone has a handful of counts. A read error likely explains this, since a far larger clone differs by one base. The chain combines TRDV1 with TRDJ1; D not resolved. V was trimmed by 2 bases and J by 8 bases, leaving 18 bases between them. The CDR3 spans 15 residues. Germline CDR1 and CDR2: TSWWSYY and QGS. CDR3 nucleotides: TGTGCTCTTGGGGAAATCAACGAACGCCCGAGGAAACTCATCTTT. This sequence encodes CALGEINERPRKLIF.

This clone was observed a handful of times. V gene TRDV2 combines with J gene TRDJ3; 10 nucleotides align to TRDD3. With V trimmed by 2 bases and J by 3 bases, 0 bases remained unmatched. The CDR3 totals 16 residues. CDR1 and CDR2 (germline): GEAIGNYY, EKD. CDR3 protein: CACDRGIRWDTRQMFF. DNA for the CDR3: TGTGCCTGTGACAGGGGGATACGCTGGGACACCCGACAGATGTTTTTC.

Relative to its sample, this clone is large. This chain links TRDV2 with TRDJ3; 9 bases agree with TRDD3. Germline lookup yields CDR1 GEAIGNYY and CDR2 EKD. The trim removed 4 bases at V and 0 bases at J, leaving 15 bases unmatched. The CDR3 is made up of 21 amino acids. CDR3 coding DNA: TGTGCCTGTGATTTGGTGAGGGGATACGCCGAGGGCTCCTGGGACACCCGACAGATGTTTTTC. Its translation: CACDLVRGYAEGSWDTRQMFF.

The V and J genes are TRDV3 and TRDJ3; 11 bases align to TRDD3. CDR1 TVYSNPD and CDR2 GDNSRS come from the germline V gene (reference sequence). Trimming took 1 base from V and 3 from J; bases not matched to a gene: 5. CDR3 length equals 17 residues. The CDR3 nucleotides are TGTGCCTTTAAAGGAACTGGGGGATACTGGGACACCCGACAGATGTTTTTC. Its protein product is CAFKGTGGYWDTRQMFF. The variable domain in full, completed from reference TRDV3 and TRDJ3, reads CDKVTQSSPDQTVASGSEVVLLCTYDTVYSNPDLFWYRIRPDYSFQFVFYGDNSRSEGADFTQGRFSVKHILTQKAFHLVISPVRTEDSATYYCAFKGTGGYWDTRQMFFGTGIKLFVEP.

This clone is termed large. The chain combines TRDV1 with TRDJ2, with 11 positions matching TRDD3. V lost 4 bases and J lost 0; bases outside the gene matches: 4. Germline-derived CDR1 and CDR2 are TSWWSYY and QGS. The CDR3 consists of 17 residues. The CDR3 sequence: CALGALLGDTLTAQLFF. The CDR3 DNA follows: TGTGCTCTTGGGGCATTACTGGGGGATACTTTGACAGCACAACTCTTCTTT.

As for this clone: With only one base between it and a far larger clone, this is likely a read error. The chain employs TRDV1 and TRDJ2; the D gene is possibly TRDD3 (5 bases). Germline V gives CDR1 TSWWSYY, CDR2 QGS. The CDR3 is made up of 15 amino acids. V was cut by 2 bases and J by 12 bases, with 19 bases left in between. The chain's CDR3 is CALGEINERPGKLFF. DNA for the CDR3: TGTGCTCTTGGGGAAATCAACGAACGCCCGGGGAAACTCTTCTTT.

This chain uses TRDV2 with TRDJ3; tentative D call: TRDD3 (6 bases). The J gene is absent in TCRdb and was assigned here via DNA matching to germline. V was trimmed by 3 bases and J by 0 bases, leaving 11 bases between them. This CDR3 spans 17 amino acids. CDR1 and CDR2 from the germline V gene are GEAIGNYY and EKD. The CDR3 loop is CACDWGPGSWDTRQMFF. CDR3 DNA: TGTGCCTGTGACTGGGGGCCCGGCTCCTGGGACACCCGACAGATGTTTTTC.

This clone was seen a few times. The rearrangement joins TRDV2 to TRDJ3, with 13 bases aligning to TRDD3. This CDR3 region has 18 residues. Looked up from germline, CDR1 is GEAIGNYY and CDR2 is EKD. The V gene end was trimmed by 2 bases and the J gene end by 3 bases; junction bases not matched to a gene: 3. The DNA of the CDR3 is TGTGCCTGTGACAAGTACTGGGGGATACGCTGGGACACCCGACAGATGTTTTTC. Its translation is CACDKYWGIRWDTRQMFF.

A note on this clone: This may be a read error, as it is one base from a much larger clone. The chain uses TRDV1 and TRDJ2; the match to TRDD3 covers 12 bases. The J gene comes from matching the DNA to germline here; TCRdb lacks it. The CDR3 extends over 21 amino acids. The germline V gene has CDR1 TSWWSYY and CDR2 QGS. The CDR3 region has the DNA TGTGCTCTTGAGGGCGGCCGTACTGGGGGATACAGAGGACTTTTGACAACACAACTCTTCTTT. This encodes CALEGGRTGGYRGLLTTQLFF.

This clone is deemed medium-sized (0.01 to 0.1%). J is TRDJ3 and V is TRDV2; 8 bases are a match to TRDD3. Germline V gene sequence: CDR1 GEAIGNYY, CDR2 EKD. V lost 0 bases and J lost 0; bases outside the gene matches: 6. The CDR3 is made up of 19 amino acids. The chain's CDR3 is CACDTGTGGRSWDTRQMFF. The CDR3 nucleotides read TGTGCCTGTGACACCGGTACTGGGGGCCGCTCCTGGGACACCCGACAGATGTTTTTC.

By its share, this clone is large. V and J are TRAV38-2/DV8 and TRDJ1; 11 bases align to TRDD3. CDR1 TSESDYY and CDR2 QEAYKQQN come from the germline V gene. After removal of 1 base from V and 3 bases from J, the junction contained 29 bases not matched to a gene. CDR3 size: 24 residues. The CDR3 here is CAYRSPRILRASVLGDSQADKLIF. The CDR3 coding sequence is TGTGCTTATAGGAGCCCCCGGATCCTACGAGCGTCGGTACTGGGGGATAGCCAGGCCGATAAACTCATCTTT.

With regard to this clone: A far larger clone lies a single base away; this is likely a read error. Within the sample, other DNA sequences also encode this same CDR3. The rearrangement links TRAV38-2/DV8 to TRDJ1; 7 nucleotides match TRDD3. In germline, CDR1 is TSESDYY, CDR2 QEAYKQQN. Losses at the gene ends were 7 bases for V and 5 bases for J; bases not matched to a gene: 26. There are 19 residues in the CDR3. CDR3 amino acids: CAYGLRASRDTMADDKLIF. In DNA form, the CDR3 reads TGTGCTTATGGGCTGCGGGCATCTCGGGATACTATGGCTGATGATAAACTCATCTTT.

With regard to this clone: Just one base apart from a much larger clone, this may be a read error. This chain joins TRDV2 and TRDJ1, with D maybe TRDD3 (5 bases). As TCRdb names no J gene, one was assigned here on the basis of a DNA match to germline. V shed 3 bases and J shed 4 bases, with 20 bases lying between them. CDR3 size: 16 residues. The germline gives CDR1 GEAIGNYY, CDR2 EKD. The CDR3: CACDPERLVDGDKLIF. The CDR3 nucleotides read TGTGCCTGTGACCCCGAGCGACTGGTGGACGGCGATAAACTCATCTTT.

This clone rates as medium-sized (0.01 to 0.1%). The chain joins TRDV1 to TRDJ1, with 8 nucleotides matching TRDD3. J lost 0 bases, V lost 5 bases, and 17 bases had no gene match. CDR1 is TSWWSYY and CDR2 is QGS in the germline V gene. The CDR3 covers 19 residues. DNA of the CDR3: TGTGCTCTTGGGAGGGGGAGGGGTCCTGGGGGACCCGACACCGATAAACTCATCTTT. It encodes CALGRGRGPGGPDTDKLIF.

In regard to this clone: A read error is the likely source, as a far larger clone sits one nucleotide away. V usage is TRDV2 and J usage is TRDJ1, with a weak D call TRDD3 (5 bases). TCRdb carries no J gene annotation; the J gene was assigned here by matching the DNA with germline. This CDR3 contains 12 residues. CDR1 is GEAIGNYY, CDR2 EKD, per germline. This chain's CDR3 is CACDRGTDRLIF. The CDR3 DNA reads TGTGCCTGTGACAGGGGAACCGATAGACTCATCTTT.

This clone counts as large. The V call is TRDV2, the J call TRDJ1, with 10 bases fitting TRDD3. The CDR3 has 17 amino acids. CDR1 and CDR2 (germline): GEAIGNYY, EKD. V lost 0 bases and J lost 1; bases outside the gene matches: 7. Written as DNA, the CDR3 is TGTGCCTGTGACACCGGGGGATACGGCCACACCACCGATAAACTCATCTTT. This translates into CACDTGGYGHTTDKLIF.

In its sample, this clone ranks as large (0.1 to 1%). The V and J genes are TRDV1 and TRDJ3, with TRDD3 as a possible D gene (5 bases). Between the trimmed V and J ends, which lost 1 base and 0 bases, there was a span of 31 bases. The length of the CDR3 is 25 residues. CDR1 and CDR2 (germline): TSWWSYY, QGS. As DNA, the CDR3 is TGTGCTCTTGGGGAACAACCTCCTCCTGATAGGGTGGGGCTCTGGAGCTCCTGGGACACCCGACAGATGTTTTTC. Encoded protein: CALGEQPPPDRVGLWSSWDTRQMFF.

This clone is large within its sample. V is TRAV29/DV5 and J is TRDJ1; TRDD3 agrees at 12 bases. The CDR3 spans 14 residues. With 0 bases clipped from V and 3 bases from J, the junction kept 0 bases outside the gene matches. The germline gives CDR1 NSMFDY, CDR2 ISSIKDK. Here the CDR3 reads CAASDWGIPDKLIF. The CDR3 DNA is TGTGCAGCAAGCGACTGGGGGATACCCGATAAACTCATCTTT.

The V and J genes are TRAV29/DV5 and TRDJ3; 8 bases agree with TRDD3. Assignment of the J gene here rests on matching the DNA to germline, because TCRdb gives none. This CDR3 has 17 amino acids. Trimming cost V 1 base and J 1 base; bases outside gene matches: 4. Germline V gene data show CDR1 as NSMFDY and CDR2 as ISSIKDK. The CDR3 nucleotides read TGTGCAGCAAGCTGGGGGATTCTTTCCTGGGACACCCGACAGATGTTTTTC. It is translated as CAASWGILSWDTRQMFF.